This is a list of T cell receptor beta chains from one sample in a study of blood T cell repertoires in COVID-19. Libraries were prepared by immunoSEQ multiplex PCR; TCRdb keeps only in-frame clonotypes and omits some of them. The sample has 220,000 or so clones, 82% seen once; the top ten hold 8% to 9%. The sequenced material came from peripheral blood. Every receptor here comes from an elderly woman with COVID-19, enrolled during active disease. Both conserved end residues are part of each CDR3. The D gene is left open where the match is weak. Size tells how often a clone was seen (once, few, many) or the class of an expanded clone, and some rows leave it out.

J gene,D gene,clone size,V gene,CDR3 DNA,CDR3 protein
TRBJ2-3,TRBD1,-,TRBV7-6,TGTGCCAGCAGCCCAACAGGGGCCGGCACAGATACGCAGTATTTT,CASSPTGAGTDTQYF
TRBJ2-7,TRBD2,-,TRBV6-5,TGTGCCACCGGGACTAGCGGGTACCCCTACGAGCAGTACTTC,CATGTSGYPYEQYF
TRBJ1-1,-,-,TRBV7-2,TGTGCCAGCAGCTTATACAGGGTCGAAGCTTTCTTT,CASSLYRVEAFF
TRBJ2-7,TRBD1,-,TRBV5-6,TGTGCCAGCAGCTTGGCGGGACAGGGGCTTGTTAAGCAGTACTTC,CASSLAGQGLVKQYF
TRBJ2-1,TRBD2,-,TRBV6-5,TGTGCCAGCAGTCCTACTAGCGGCTCCTACAATGAGCAGTTCTTC,CASSPTSGSYNEQFF
TRBJ2-2,-,-,TRBV5-1,TGCGCCAGCAGCCTGATACAGGGTCCCGGGGAGCTGTTTTTT,CASSLIQGPGELFF
TRBJ2-5,-,-,TRBV15,TGTGCCACCAGCAGAGATGGACAGCTTCGAGAGACCCAGTACTTC,CATSRDGQLRETQYF
TRBJ1-2,-,-,TRBV6-5,TGTGCCAGCACCAACCCTGGGAGGGGCGGTCGTGGCTACACCTTC,CASTNPGRGGRGYTF
TRBJ1-6,-,-,TRBV23-1,TGCGCCAGCGTTCGGGGGGACAATTTCTCACCCCTCCACTTT,CASVRGDNFSPLHF
TRBJ2-2,-,-,TRBV5-1,TGCGCCAGCAGCTTGGCGGGGAGAAACACCGGGGAGCTGTTTTTT,CASSLAGRNTGELFF
TRBJ1-6,TRBD1,-,TRBV6-1,TGTGCCAGCAGTGTCCGGGACAGGGGACAAAATTCACCCCTCCACTTT,CASSVRDRGQNSPLHF
TRBJ2-1,-,-,TRBV7-3,TGTGCCAGCAGCCCGGACAGCTACAATGAGCAGTTCTTC,CASSPDSYNEQFF
TRBJ1-2,-,-,TRBV20-1,TGCAGTGCTAGTCGTCTGGAGGGCTACACCTTC,CSASRLEGYTF
TRBJ2-1,TRBD2,-,TRBV19,TGTGCCAGTAGGAGACAAGCGGGGGCCACGGGGAATGAGCAGTTCTTC,CASRRQAGATGNEQFF
TRBJ1-6,-,-,TRBV28,TGTGCCAGCAGTTTATTAGCGGGGGGAAATTCACCCCTCCACTTT,CASSLLAGGNSPLHF
TRBJ1-1,-,-,TRBV5-1,TGCGCCAGCAGCTTGGAAGCCTCAAACACTGAAGCTTTCTTT,CASSLEASNTEAFF
TRBJ2-1,-,-,TRBV28,TGTGCCAGCGACCCGACAGGCGCGACCTCCTACAATGAGCAGTTCTTC,CASDPTGATSYNEQFF
TRBJ2-5,-,once,TRBV5-5,TGTGCCAGCAGCTTGGTTGGGGCAGGGGTTAAGACCCAGTACTTC,CASSLVGAGVKTQYF
TRBJ1-1,-,-,TRBV30,TGTGCCTTCAGGAACACTGAAGCTTTCTTT,CAFRNTEAFF
TRBJ2-5,TRBD1,-,TRBV18,TGTGCCAGCTCATCGACAGGGAAGGAGACCCAGTACTTC,CASSSTGKETQYF
TRBJ1-2,TRBD1,-,TRBV5-1,TGCGCCAGCAGCTTGGGTCCGGGACAGGAGTACTATGGCTACACCTTC,CASSLGPGQEYYGYTF
TRBJ2-4,-,-,TRBV5-1,TGCGCCAGCAGCGTGGACGGGGGAGCCAAAAACATTCAGTACTTC,CASSVDGGAKNIQYF
TRBJ1-1,-,-,TRBV11-3,TGTGCCAGCAGCCAGGGGCACAGCACTGAAGCTTTCTTT,CASSQGHSTEAFF
TRBJ1-5,-,-,TRBV6-6,TGTGCCAGCAGTTACCCGGGGGGGCACAATCAGCCCCAGCATTTT,CASSYPGGHNQPQHF
TRBJ2-4,-,-,TRBV19,TGTGCCAGTAATGTCGGGGACATTCAGTACTTC,CASNVGDIQYF
TRBJ2-1,-,-,TRBV4-1,TGCGCCAGCAGCCAAGGGACAGTGAGCTCCTACAATGAGCAGTTCTTC,CASSQGTVSSYNEQFF
TRBJ2-1,-,-,TRBV4-2,TGTGCCAGCAGCCAAGTCCTAGCGCCCTACAATGAGCAGTTCTTC,CASSQVLAPYNEQFF
TRBJ1-5,-,-,TRBV6-5,TGTGCCAGCAGTTACTCGGGGGGAATCGCTCAGCCCCAGCATTTT,CASSYSGGIAQPQHF
TRBJ2-7,-,-,TRBV6-5,TGTGCCAGCGAGGCGGTTTACGAGCAGTACTTC,CASEAVYEQYF
TRBJ2-3,TRBD2,-,TRBV5-1,TGCGCCAGCAGCTTGGTGTCTAGCGGTGAGACAGATACGCAGTATTTT,CASSLVSSGETDTQYF
TRBJ2-2,TRBD2,-,TRBV4-3,TGCGCCAGCAGCCCGCGTATGCCTAGCGGGAGTTGGCAGACCGGGGAGCTGTTTTTT,CASSPRMPSGSWQTGELFF
TRBJ2-5,TRBD2,-,TRBV7-7,TGTGCTAGCTCTAGCGGGGGGGAGGAGACCCAGTACTTC,CASSSGGEETQYF
TRBJ2-1,TRBD2,-,TRBV10-3,TGTGCCATCAGTGAGGCTAGCGGGGGGATAAATGAGCAGTTCTTC,CAISEASGGINEQFF
TRBJ1-4,TRBD1,few,TRBV18,TGTGCCAGCTCGCCCCCAGGGGGGCCGAATGAAAAACTGTTTTTT,CASSPPGGPNEKLFF
TRBJ1-6,-,once,TRBV7-9,TGTGCCAGCAGCTTAGGTGCAGGGCCGAGCTCCTATAATTCACCCCTCCACTTT,CASSLGAGPSSYNSPLHF
TRBJ2-1,TRBD2,-,TRBV9,TGTGCCAGCAGCGTAGGGTTTCTGGCGGGGGGGCCCGGTGAGCAGTTCTTC,CASSVGFLAGGPGEQFF
TRBJ1-2,TRBD1,-,TRBV29-1,TGCAGCGTTTCCCGGCCGGGACAGGGCCAAGGCTACACCTTC,CSVSRPGQGQGYTF
TRBJ2-5,-,-,TRBV15,TGTGCCACCAGCCAAGAGAGAGGACAACAAGAGACCCAGTACTTC,CATSQERGQQETQYF
TRBJ2-5,TRBD1,-,TRBV7-3,TGTGCCAGCAGCCCATATATGGGGACAGGGGGCCCCTCCGAAGAGACCCAGTACTTC,CASSPYMGTGGPSEETQYF
TRBJ1-3,TRBD1,-,TRBV7-9,TGTGCCAGCAGCCAGACAGGGTCTGGAAACACCATATATTTT,CASSQTGSGNTIYF
TRBJ1-5,TRBD1,-,TRBV19,TGTGCCAGTAGTATCAGGGGACAGGGATATCAGCCCCAGCATTTT,CASSIRGQGYQPQHF
TRBJ1-4,-,-,TRBV30,TGTGCCTGGAGTGTAAAGCGAGGGAGGAATGAAAAACTGTTTTTT,CAWSVKRGRNEKLFF
TRBJ1-2,-,-,TRBV29-1,TGCAGCGTTGATATACAGGGTGCTAACTATGGCTACACCTTC,CSVDIQGANYGYTF
TRBJ1-4,-,-,TRBV7-6,TGTGCCAGCAGCTACCAGGGGTTAGGGGAAAAACTGTTTTTT,CASSYQGLGEKLFF
TRBJ1-5,-,few,TRBV12-3/TRBV12-4,TGTGCCAGCAGTTTCAGGGGAAATCAGCCCCAGCATTTT,CASSFRGNQPQHF
TRBJ1-2,TRBD1,-,TRBV5-8,TGTGCCAGCAGCGCAGGCTACGGGACAGGGGAATGGACCTTC,CASSAGYGTGEWTF
TRBJ2-7,-,-,TRBV5-1,TGCGCCAGCAGCTTGGCCGCGCAGGGGTACGAGCAGTACTTC,CASSLAAQGYEQYF
TRBJ2-1,TRBD1,once,TRBV27,TGTGCCAGCAGCCTCAACAGGGGCTTCTACAATGAGCAGTTCTTC,CASSLNRGFYNEQFF
TRBJ1-2,-,-,TRBV15,TGTGCCACCAGCAACAAGGACAGTAACTATGGCTACACCTTC,CATSNKDSNYGYTF
TRBJ1-5,TRBD1,-,TRBV7-9,TGTGCCAGCAGCCTACAGGGGAATAATCAGCCCCAGCATTTT,CASSLQGNNQPQHF
TRBJ2-5,TRBD1,-,TRBV29-1,TGCAGCGTCGGACAGGACAGGGGAGGAAAGACCCAGTACTTC,CSVGQDRGGKTQYF
TRBJ1-5,-,-,TRBV21-1,TGTGCCAGCAGCAAAAATTGGTCAGGGACTAATTATAGCAATCAGCCCCAGCATTTT,CASSKNWSGTNYSNQPQHF
TRBJ2-5,-,-,TRBV11-2,TGTGCCAGCAGCTTAGTATCAGGGCTGGAGACCCAGTACTTC,CASSLVSGLETQYF
TRBJ2-3,-,-,TRBV7-2,TGTGCCAGCAGCTTACCGCCGGGCACAGATACGCAGTATTTT,CASSLPPGTDTQYF
TRBJ1-4,TRBD1,-,TRBV27,TGTGCCAGCAGTTCAAGACAGGGGGCGCCTGAAAAACTGTTTTTT,CASSSRQGAPEKLFF
TRBJ1-1,TRBD1,once,TRBV7-9,TGTGCCAGCAGTCGAAGGACAGGGGGCTTAAGGAATGGTACTGAAGCTTTCTTT,CASSRRTGGLRNGTEAFF
TRBJ1-1,-,once,TRBV6-6,TGTGCCAGCAGCCCGACAGGCCCGAGGACTGAAGCTTTCTTT,CASSPTGPRTEAFF